This TCR beta chain derives from a study of T cell clonotyping in hematopoietic cell transplantation. Findings of the study overall: Pathologically expanded recipient clonotypes increased progressively from day 30 to day 180 as diversity fell. Few recipient clonotypes overlapped donors; over 95% were de novo at given depth. Higher Inverse Simpson Index values in graft donor and pretransplant recipient predicted broader posttransplant TCR diversity.

Trimming took 5 bases from V and 0 from J, leaving 13 bases between them. Per the germline V gene, CDR1 is MGHDK and CDR2 is SYGVNS. The CDR3 runs to 16 residues. This sample's time point: recipient sample about 28 days before transplant, after cytoreduction. Recipient blood drawn about 28 days pretransplant and days 30, 100, 180 after. Produced via immunoSEQ multiplex PCR; TCRdb's table is partial and in-frame only. The table records around 25,000 clones, 60% to 80% of them present only once. Note on this clone: Its antigen is not identified.

Here the sequenced sample was peripheral blood mononuclear cells, taken before stem cell transplant. The V call is TRBV25-1, the J call TRBJ1-4; D gene uncertain. The TCR comes from a man between 50 and 59 years old with myelodysplastic syndrome. Some clones in this sample may be carry-over from other donors' samples. DNA for the CDR3: TGTGCCAGCAGTCAAGGGAGGATAGCAACTAATGAAAAACTGTTTTTT. It yields the protein CASSQGRIATNEKLFF.